This is a list of T cell receptor beta chains from one sample in a study of vaccination and CD4 T cells after COVID-19. One entry per CDR3 protein results from TCRdb running MiXCR on the PCR reads. The table includes about 23,000 distinct CDR3 sequences, around 64% detected once. For these TCRs, the target antigens are not known. Here the sequenced sample was CD4+ T cells from blood, cultured in vitro, taken after SARS-CoV-2 vaccination. The receptors were gathered from a human donor who received a COVID-19 vaccine. CDR3s include the opening cysteine and the closing phenylalanine or tryptophan. A D gene is named only where the DNA matches it firmly. Size values are once, few and many counts, or a class for expanded clones, and some rows have none.

D	V	J	size	CDR3	DNA
NA	TRBV6-1	TRBJ1-2	NA	CASTGGRGAVYGYTF	TGTGCCAGCACCGGCGGTCGGGGGGCAGTCTATGGCTACACCTTC
TRBD1	TRBV7-9	TRBJ1-2	few	CASSPHQDRGIYGYTF	TGTGCCAGCAGCCCACACCAGGACAGGGGGATCTATGGCTACACCTTC
NA	TRBV20-1	TRBJ1-1	NA	CSARVLGARITEAFF	TGCAGTGCTAGAGTTTTGGGGGCGCGGATCACTGAAGCTTTCTTT
NA	TRBV7-9	TRBJ2-7	NA	CASSPPGLRSSYEQYF	TGTGCCAGCAGTCCGCCGGGACTCCGAAGCTCCTACGAGCAGTACTTC
TRBD1	TRBV6-1	TRBJ1-2	NA	CASRKEGARSYGYTF	TGTGCCAGTCGAAAGGAGGGGGCGCGTAGCTATGGCTACACCTTC
TRBD1	TRBV6-1	TRBJ1-6	NA	CASSHRDSLNSPLHF	TGTGCCAGCAGTCACCGGGACAGCCTTAATTCACCCCTCCACTTT
TRBD2	TRBV10-3	TRBJ2-3	NA	CAISEPMGGLTDTQYF	TGTGCCATCAGTGAGCCCATGGGAGGGTTGACAGATACGCAGTATTTT
NA	TRBV21-1	TRBJ1-5	NA	CASSKAGRDRGNQPQHF	TGTGCCAGCAGCAAAGCTGGGAGGGACCGCGGCAATCAGCCCCAGCATTTT
NA	TRBV30	TRBJ2-7	NA	CAWSQGSSYEQYF	TGTGCCTGGAGTCAGGGAAGCTCCTACGAGCAGTACTTC
TRBD2	TRBV6-1	TRBJ2-6	NA	CASCQVAGAGSGANVLTF	TGTGCCAGCTGCCAGGTAGCGGGGGCCGGCTCTGGGGCCAACGTCCTGACTTTC
NA	TRBV10-3	TRBJ2-3	hyperexpanded	CAISESEGSTDTQYF	TGTGCCATCAGTGAGTCTGAAGGGAGCACAGATACGCAGTATTTT
TRBD1	TRBV20-1	TRBJ1-6	NA	CSALTGHQALHF	TGCAGTGCTTTGACAGGGCATCAGGCCCTCCACTTT
TRBD2	TRBV20-1	TRBJ2-5	NA	CSARRLAAQETQYF	TGCAGTGCTAGACGACTAGCGGCCCAAGAGACCCAGTACTTC
TRBD2	TRBV20-1	TRBJ2-5	NA	CSATPGLAGETQYF	TGCAGTGCTACCCCGGGACTAGCGGGCGAGACCCAGTACTTC
NA	TRBV12-3/TRBV12-4	TRBJ2-1	NA	CASSGRTVSNEQFF	TGTGCCAGCAGTGGCAGGACGGTATCCAATGAGCAGTTCTTC
NA	TRBV30	TRBJ1-1	NA	CAWTSPGGPNTEAFF	TGTGCCTGGACCTCCCCGGGGGGGCCGAACACTGAAGCTTTCTTT
NA	TRBV27	TRBJ2-5	NA	CASSQRLDGETQYF	TGTGCCAGCAGTCAACGACTAGATGGGGAGACCCAGTACTTC
TRBD1	TRBV6-4	TRBJ1-4	NA	CASSDGDSLHEKLFF	TGTGCCAGCAGTGACGGGGACAGCCTCCATGAAAAACTGTTTTTT
TRBD1	TRBV6-1	TRBJ1-2	NA	CASRDRGRSYGYTF	TGTGCCAGCAGGGACAGGGGGAGGTCTTATGGCTACACCTTC
NA	TRBV19	TRBJ2-5	NA	CASSTYWGGETQYF	TGTGCCAGTAGTACCTATTGGGGAGGAGAGACCCAGTACTTC
NA	TRBV7-2	TRBJ1-5	NA	CASSSDGRSNQPQHF	TGTGCCAGCAGTTCGGACGGCAGGAGCAATCAGCCCCAGCATTTT
NA	TRBV21-1	TRBJ2-2	NA	CASSKCEGRNTGELFF	TGTGCCAGCAGCAAATGTGAGGGGCGGAACACCGGGGAGCTGTTTTTT
NA	TRBV7-8	TRBJ1-1	NA	CASSLGGQLNTEAFF	TGTGCCAGCAGCTTAGGAGGCCAGTTGAACACTGAAGCTTTCTTT
NA	TRBV7-9	TRBJ2-5	NA	CASSPRPAQETQYF	TGTGCCAGCAGCCCCCGTCCTGCCCAAGAGACCCAGTACTTC
TRBD2	TRBV11-1	TRBJ2-1	NA	CASSLGRGGTYNEQFF	TGTGCCAGCAGCTTAGGGCGGGGGGGCACCTACAATGAGCAGTTCTTC
NA	TRBV20-1	TRBJ1-5	NA	CSASRGGNQPQHF	TGCAGTGCTAGTAGGGGGGGCAATCAGCCCCAGCATTTT